These T cell receptor beta chains were read from a single sample in a study of blood T cell repertoires in COVID-19. Profiling relied on immunoSEQ multiplex PCR, and the TCRdb table lists in-frame clones only, not all of them. The table has about 300,000 clones, around 86% seen once. The sequenced material came from PBMCs or T cells enriched from blood (not recorded which). The receptors derive from a woman aged 18-35 years who had recovered from COVID-19. CDR3s include the opening cysteine and the closing phenylalanine or tryptophan. The order of the fields is D gene, clone size, V gene, J gene, CDR3 protein, CDR3 DNA. The D gene is left open where the match is weak. Only some rows state a clone size, as once, few, many or a class for expanded clones.

d_gene: .; abundance: .; v_gene: TRBV3-1/TRBV3-2; j_gene: TRBJ1-6; CDR3aa: CASSQSVVLSSYNSPLHF; CDR3nt: TGTGCCAGCAGCCAGTCGGTCGTGTTGAGCTCCTATAATTCACCCCTCCACTTT
d_gene: .; abundance: .; v_gene: TRBV5-5; j_gene: TRBJ1-2; CDR3aa: CASSRGQGFGYTF; CDR3nt: TGTGCCAGCAGCCGAGGTCAGGGGTTTGGCTACACCTTC
d_gene: .; abundance: .; v_gene: TRBV12-5; j_gene: TRBJ2-5; CDR3aa: CASGLVLQGGGETQYF; CDR3nt: TGTGCTAGTGGTTTGGTACTTCAGGGGGGCGGGGAGACCCAGTACTTC
d_gene: TRBD1; abundance: .; v_gene: TRBV9; j_gene: TRBJ1-6; CDR3aa: CASSVVGQYNSPLHF; CDR3nt: TGTGCCAGCAGCGTAGTGGGACAGTATAATTCACCCCTCCACTTT
d_gene: .; abundance: .; v_gene: TRBV15; j_gene: TRBJ2-1; CDR3aa: CATSRSGDSYNEQFF; CDR3nt: TGTGCCACCAGCCGGAGCGGAGACTCCTACAATGAGCAGTTCTTC
d_gene: TRBD1; abundance: few; v_gene: TRBV5-1; j_gene: TRBJ2-7; CDR3aa: CASRSTGTGNVGEQYF; CDR3nt: TGCGCCAGCAGATCCACCGGGACAGGGAATGTGGGCGAGCAGTACTTC
d_gene: .; abundance: .; v_gene: TRBV4-1; j_gene: TRBJ2-7; CDR3aa: CASSQGRSGTYEQYF; CDR3nt: TGCGCCAGCAGCCAAGGTCGGTCGGGGACCTACGAGCAGTACTTC
d_gene: .; abundance: .; v_gene: TRBV2; j_gene: TRBJ1-4; CDR3aa: CASSVASRVTPNEKLFF; CDR3nt: TGTGCCAGCAGTGTTGCGAGCAGGGTAACCCCTAATGAAAAACTGTTTTTT
d_gene: TRBD2; abundance: few; v_gene: TRBV9; j_gene: TRBJ2-7; CDR3aa: CASSVQAGALEQYF; CDR3nt: TGTGCCAGCAGCGTCCAAGCGGGAGCTCTCGAGCAGTACTTC
d_gene: .; abundance: once; v_gene: TRBV2; j_gene: TRBJ2-2; CDR3aa: CASRTGPNTGELFF; CDR3nt: TGTGCCAGCAGGACAGGTCCGAACACCGGGGAGCTGTTTTTT
d_gene: .; abundance: .; v_gene: TRBV4-2; j_gene: TRBJ2-1; CDR3aa: CASSQGGELSRFF; CDR3nt: TGTGCCAGCAGCCAAGGAGGAGAATTGAGCCGGTTCTTC
d_gene: .; abundance: .; v_gene: TRBV4-1; j_gene: TRBJ1-1; CDR3aa: CASSPLTAPASTEAFF; CDR3nt: TGCGCCAGCAGCCCCCTGACAGCACCGGCGAGCACTGAAGCTTTCTTT
d_gene: TRBD2; abundance: .; v_gene: TRBV5-6; j_gene: TRBJ2-5; CDR3aa: CASSLISGTGETQYF; CDR3nt: TGTGCCAGCAGCTTGATTAGCGGGACCGGCGAGACCCAGTACTTC
d_gene: .; abundance: .; v_gene: TRBV30; j_gene: TRBJ2-7; CDR3aa: CAWSVLRTVAYEQYF; CDR3nt: TGTGCCTGGAGTGTACTCCGGACAGTCGCCTACGAGCAGTACTTC
d_gene: TRBD1; abundance: .; v_gene: TRBV6-4; j_gene: TRBJ2-1; CDR3aa: CASSDYVGQGKNEQFF; CDR3nt: TGTGCCAGCAGTGACTATGTGGGACAGGGTAAAAATGAGCAGTTCTTC
d_gene: TRBD1; abundance: .; v_gene: TRBV6-5; j_gene: TRBJ1-1; CDR3aa: CASRDGQGDTEAFF; CDR3nt: TGTGCCAGCAGGGACGGACAGGGGGACACTGAAGCTTTCTTT
d_gene: .; abundance: .; v_gene: TRBV20-1; j_gene: TRBJ2-5; CDR3aa: CSASGVRDTQETQYF; CDR3nt: TGCAGTGCTAGTGGTGTGAGGGACACCCAAGAGACCCAGTACTTC
d_gene: .; abundance: .; v_gene: TRBV2; j_gene: TRBJ1-3; CDR3aa: CASSEEQTSGNTIYF; CDR3nt: TGTGCCAGCAGTGAAGAACAGACCTCTGGAAACACCATATATTTT
d_gene: .; abundance: .; v_gene: TRBV19; j_gene: TRBJ1-2; CDR3aa: CASTRTANYGYTF; CDR3nt: TGTGCCAGTACCCGGACAGCTAACTATGGCTACACCTTC
d_gene: TRBD2; abundance: .; v_gene: TRBV5-4; j_gene: TRBJ2-2; CDR3aa: CASSIGLAGNTGELFF; CDR3nt: TGTGCCAGCAGCATAGGACTAGCGGGGAACACCGGGGAGCTGTTTTTT
d_gene: .; abundance: .; v_gene: TRBV9; j_gene: TRBJ1-5; CDR3aa: CASSQDAGWSQPQHF; CDR3nt: TGTGCCAGCAGCCAAGACGCGGGATGGAGTCAGCCCCAGCATTTT
d_gene: TRBD1; abundance: .; v_gene: TRBV7-9; j_gene: TRBJ2-7; CDR3aa: CASSASQGATTYEQYF; CDR3nt: TGTGCCAGCAGCGCATCACAGGGGGCGACTACCTACGAGCAGTACTTC
d_gene: .; abundance: once; v_gene: TRBV28; j_gene: TRBJ1-2; CDR3aa: CASSFSRGIYGYTF; CDR3nt: TGTGCCAGCAGCTTCAGTCGGGGGATCTATGGCTACACCTTC
d_gene: TRBD2; abundance: .; v_gene: TRBV3-1/TRBV3-2; j_gene: TRBJ2-3; CDR3aa: CASSQERGMTDTQYF; CDR3nt: TGTGCCAGCAGCCAAGAGCGGGGGATGACAGATACGCAGTATTTT
d_gene: TRBD1; abundance: few; v_gene: TRBV28; j_gene: TRBJ1-5; CDR3aa: CASSSGTAFNQPQHF; CDR3nt: TGTGCCAGCAGTTCCGGGACAGCCTTCAATCAGCCCCAGCATTTT
d_gene: .; abundance: .; v_gene: TRBV7-6; j_gene: TRBJ1-3; CDR3aa: CASSLGVSGNTIYF; CDR3nt: TGTGCCAGCAGCTTAGGCGTCTCTGGAAACACCATATATTTT
d_gene: .; abundance: .; v_gene: TRBV12-3/TRBV12-4; j_gene: TRBJ2-7; CDR3aa: CATLRGGEQYF; CDR3nt: TGTGCCACCCTGCGAGGGGGCGAGCAGTACTTC
d_gene: TRBD1; abundance: .; v_gene: TRBV9; j_gene: TRBJ2-7; CDR3aa: CASSATGTGIYEQYF; CDR3nt: TGTGCCAGCAGCGCGACCGGGACAGGGATCTACGAGCAGTACTTC
d_gene: .; abundance: .; v_gene: TRBV29-1; j_gene: TRBJ1-2; CDR3aa: CSAGLFEDGYTF; CDR3nt: TGCAGCGCCGGGTTATTTGAAGATGGCTACACCTTC
d_gene: .; abundance: once; v_gene: TRBV21-1; j_gene: TRBJ1-2; CDR3aa: CASNHFGDRGGHGYTF; CDR3nt: TGTGCCAGCAACCATTTCGGGGACAGGGGAGGCCATGGCTACACCTTC
d_gene: TRBD1; abundance: few; v_gene: TRBV28; j_gene: TRBJ2-1; CDR3aa: CASTHFLGQGSSNEQFF; CDR3nt: TGTGCCAGCACCCACTTCCTGGGACAGGGGAGTTCAAATGAGCAGTTCTTC
d_gene: TRBD1; abundance: .; v_gene: TRBV3-1/TRBV3-2; j_gene: TRBJ1-3; CDR3aa: CASSLRTGLSGNTIYF; CDR3nt: TGTGCCAGCAGCCTGCGGACAGGCCTCTCTGGAAACACCATATATTTT
d_gene: .; abundance: .; v_gene: TRBV11-2; j_gene: TRBJ2-5; CDR3aa: CASSVQGTTETQYF; CDR3nt: TGTGCCAGCAGCGTACAGGGTACGACGGAGACCCAGTACTTC
d_gene: .; abundance: .; v_gene: TRBV6-5; j_gene: TRBJ1-5; CDR3aa: CASSYMGASGNQPQHF; CDR3nt: TGTGCCAGCAGTTACATGGGAGCCAGTGGCAATCAGCCCCAGCATTTT
d_gene: .; abundance: .; v_gene: TRBV18; j_gene: TRBJ1-4; CDR3aa: CASSRDGQFNEKLFF; CDR3nt: TGTGCCAGCTCACGAGATGGACAGTTTAATGAAAAACTGTTTTTT
d_gene: TRBD1; abundance: .; v_gene: TRBV5-8; j_gene: TRBJ1-1; CDR3aa: CASSWDRRNTEAFF; CDR3nt: TGTGCCAGCAGCTGGGACAGGAGGAACACTGAAGCTTTCTTT